This passage covers 18 T cell receptor beta chains from one sample sequenced in a study of cytomegalovirus exposure and HLA in healthy donors (dated by TCRdb to the late 2010s). Library construction relied on the immunoSEQ multiplex PCR assay. The source is immuneACCESS, and TCRdb retained only in-frame sequences with V and J called. Part of the clones is not carried over; for the studies checked, unresolved V genes explain less than half of this, and the remainder is unexplained. For this sample the table gives 210,000 or so clones, of which approximately 86% were detected only once. The top ten clonotypes cover about 2.7% of the sample. Sequencing was carried out using PBMCs. Every receptor here comes from a woman between 18 and 29 years old in good health and CMV-seronegative.

This rearrangement joins TRBV27 to TRBJ2-3, with 13 bases matching TRBD2. This CDR3 is built from 16 residues. CDR1 is MNHEY and CDR2 is SMNVEV in the germline V gene (reference sequence). V gave up 4 bases and J gave up 2 bases; unmatched junction bases: 3. CDR3 nucleotides: TGTGCCAGCAGTTCGGGACTAGCGGGATACACAGATACGCAGTATTTT. It yields the protein CASSSGLAGYTDTQYF.

The J gene is TRBJ1-3, the V gene TRBV5-1; TRBD1 agrees at 7 bases. J gave up 0 bases and V 1 base, and 4 bases lay outside the gene matches. The CDR3 has 16 residues. Per germline, CDR1 SGHRS and CDR2 YFSETQ. The CDR3 region is CASSLRQGVSGNTIYF. DNA of the CDR3: TGCGCCAGCAGCTTGCGGCAGGGGGTCTCTGGAAACACCATATATTTT.

V and J are TRBV7-9 and TRBJ2-7, with TRBD2 matching 9 bases. The CDR3 is made up of 15 amino acids. Trimming cost V 1 base and J 3 bases; bases outside gene matches: 4. Per the germline V gene, CDR1 is SEHNR and CDR2 is FQNEAQ (reference sequence). CDR3 sequence (DNA): TGTGCCAGCAGCTTAGATGGCGGGGGGGTCTACGAGCAGTACTTC. This codes for CASSLDGGGVYEQYF.

This rearrangement joins TRBV27 to TRBJ1-5; the D gene is possibly TRBD1 (5 bases). Germline lookup yields CDR1 MNHEY and CDR2 SMNVEV (reference sequence). The V gene lost 0 bases and the J gene lost 1 base, with 10 bases spanning the gap. The CDR3 has 16 residues. The CDR3 DNA sequence: TGTGCCAGCAGTTTATCGGGGACTTGGAGCAATCAGCCCCAGCATTTT. Its protein product is CASSLSGTWSNQPQHF.

This chain links TRBV27 with TRBJ2-1, with 11 bases fitting TRBD2. Germline CDR1 and CDR2: MNHEY and SMNVEV (reference sequence). The CDR3 extends over 15 amino acids. J lost 5 bases, V lost 4 bases, and 4 bases had no gene match. CDR3: CASSSGTSGNNEQFF. As DNA, the CDR3 is TGTGCCAGCAGTTCCGGGACTAGCGGCAACAATGAGCAGTTCTTC.

This rearrangement joins TRBV6-5 to TRBJ1-5, with D maybe TRBD1 (5 bases). The CDR3 has 15 amino acids. The germline V and J ends were trimmed by 7 bases and 7 bases, with 20 bases remaining between them. CDR1 is MNHEY, CDR2 SVGAGI, per germline. CDR3 DNA sequence: TGTGCCAGCAAGTCTAGGGGAGGGGTGGGACAGCCCCAGCATTTT. Protein product: CASKSRGGVGQPQHF.

This chain uses TRBV2 with TRBJ2-7; D gene uncertain. Trimming stripped 8 bases from V and 3 bases from J, with 17 bases between. The CDR3 is 14 residues long. Germline assignment: CDR1 SNHLY and CDR2 FYNNEI. Written as DNA, the CDR3 is TGTGCCAGCGGCGACGTCTCTCTAGTCTACGAGCAGTACTTC. Translating gives CASGDVSLVYEQYF.

This chain joins TRBV28 and TRBJ2-2, with no clear D. The CDR3 covers 12 residues. The germline V and J ends were trimmed by 2 bases and 7 bases, with 5 bases remaining between them. The germline V gene encodes CDR1 MDHEN and CDR2 SYDVKM. The CDR3 coding sequence is TGTGCCAGCAGTTTACCAGGCGGGGAGCTGTTTTTT. Encoded protein: CASSLPGGELFF.

This sequence joins TRBV2 and TRBJ2-5; D is possibly TRBD2 (5 bases). Germline V gene lookup returns CDR1 SNHLY and CDR2 FYNNEI. This CDR3 contains 14 residues. With 6 bases removed from V and 2 bases from J, the gap between germline ends came to 13 bases. CDR3 bases: TGTGCCAGCAGGCACTTAGGACTTCAAGAGACCCAGTACTTC. Its translation: CASRHLGLQETQYF.

The rearrangement uses TRBV29-1 and TRBJ1-2; D is unclear. The germline V gene has CDR1 SQVTM and CDR2 ANQGSEA. The CDR3 extends over 12 amino acids. The V and J ends lost 1 base and 4 bases respectively, with 7 bases between them. The CDR3 is CSVEVPVYGYTF. CDR3 DNA: TGCAGCGTTGAAGTCCCAGTCTATGGCTACACCTTC.

V gene TRBV11-2 combines with J gene TRBJ2-1, with D possibly being TRBD1 (5 bases). Trimming took off 6 bases at V and 9 bases at J, with 9 bases between the two ends. The germline CDR1 and CDR2 sequences are SGHAT and FQNNGV. This CDR3 spans 11 amino acids. CDR3 loop: CASRWGAEQFF. CDR3 in DNA: TGTGCCAGCAGGTGGGGCGCTGAGCAGTTCTTC.

This rearrangement joins TRBV5-1 to TRBJ2-6, with D perhaps TRBD2 (6 bases). V was clipped by 1 base and J by 4 bases, with 15 bases between them. The CDR3 is 17 residues long. CDR1 and CDR2 from the germline V gene are SGHRS and YFSETQ. The CDR3 spells CASSLSTSRSGANVLTF. In nucleotides, the CDR3 is TGCGCCAGCAGCTTGTCGACTAGTCGGTCCGGGGCCAACGTCCTGACTTTC.

The chain recombines TRBV25-1 with TRBJ2-7, with D tentatively TRBD2 (6 bases). CDR1 and CDR2 (germline): MGHDK, SYGVNS. Trimming stripped 6 bases from V and 3 bases from J, with 12 bases between. This CDR3 has 13 residues. CDR3 bases: TGTGCCAGCAGGGCTCCCGGGGGCTACGAGCAGTACTTC. It encodes CASRAPGGYEQYF.

This chain connects TRBV28 to TRBJ2-5, with no clear D. CDR3 length: 12 amino acids. The V end was cut by 1 base, the J end by 5 bases, with 5 bases between. Germline values: CDR1 MDHEN, CDR2 SYDVKM. The DNA for the CDR3 is TGTGCCAGCAGTTTATACTACGAGACCCAGTACTTC. It encodes CASSLYYETQYF.

The chain employs TRBV5-6 and TRBJ1-1; no firm D call. Germline assignment: CDR1 SGHDT and CDR2 YYEEEE. Deletions cut 2 bases from V and 1 base from J, with 9 bases between. CDR3 size: 14 residues. The CDR3, as DNA: TGTGCCAGCAGCTTTTTGTACTCGAACACTGAAGCTTTCTTT. Encoded protein: CASSFLYSNTEAFF. The full variable domain, with the rest looked up from reference TRBV5-6 and TRBJ1-1, is DAGVTQSPTHLIKTRGQQVTLRCSPKSGHDTVSWYQQALGQGPQFIFQYYEEEERQRGNFPDRFSGHQFPNYSSELNVNALLLGDSALYLCASSFLYSNTEAFFGQGTRLTVV.

The rearrangement uses TRBV7-9 and TRBJ2-7, with D uncertain. Germline values: CDR1 SEHNR, CDR2 FQNEAQ (reference sequence). The CDR3 is 15 amino acids. V was pared by 5 bases and J by 2 bases, with 16 bases between. CDR3 amino acids: CASSPSAGATYEQYF. The CDR3 DNA reads as TGTGCCAGCAGCCCGTCTGCTGGAGCTACCTACGAGCAGTACTTC.

The chain links TRBV27 to TRBJ2-7; the D gene is possibly TRBD1 (6 bases). The CDR3 extends over 17 amino acids. V was trimmed by 2 bases and J by 3 bases, leaving 20 bases between them. The germline gives CDR1 MNHEY, CDR2 SMNVEV (reference sequence). The CDR3 loop is CASSLTTTTGNHYEQYF. The CDR3 DNA reads TGTGCCAGCAGTTTAACCACGACTACAGGGAATCACTACGAGCAGTACTTC.

J is TRBJ2-7 and V is TRBV19; TRBD2 matches 8 bases. V trimming: 9 bases; J trimming: 2 bases; junction bases outside the gene matches: 12. Looked up from germline, CDR1 is LNHDA and CDR2 is SQIVND (reference sequence). The CDR3 has 15 residues. CDR3 DNA sequence: TGTGCCAGCGAAATGGGGGCGGGAGGTCCCTACGAGCAGTACTTC. Translating gives CASEMGAGGPYEQYF.